One sample yielded the 23 T cell receptor beta chains listed below, sequenced in a study of T-cell memory formation after mild COVID-19. TCRdb ran MiXCR on the 5' RACE reads and lists one entry per CDR3 protein. The data show 100,000 to 150,000 distinct CDR3 sequences, over 15% seen once. Material for sequencing was PBMCs or a T cell subset sorted from them (not recorded which). The receptors shown here come from a man aged 18 to 35 who had mild COVID-19 (a few samples of this study predate the infection). Cell type and time point are not known.

This clonotype was counted many times. The rearrangement joins TRBV25-1 to TRBJ2-7; D is perhaps TRBD1 or TRBD2 (6 bases each). V was shortened by 3 bases and J by 4 bases, with 16 bases between the two germline ends. CDR1 is MGHDK, CDR2 SYGVNS, per germline. The CDR3 sequence is 15 residues long. The CDR3 DNA follows: TGTGCCAGCAGTGAGCACGGGGGCCCAAGGTACGAGCAGTACTTC. It encodes CASSEHGGPRYEQYF.

The rearrangement joins TRBV7-2 to TRBJ1-2, with TRBD1 matching over 9 bases. The CDR3 totals 14 residues. J gave up 7 bases and V 5 bases, and 8 bases lay outside the gene matches. Germline-derived CDR1 and CDR2 are SGHTA and FQGNSA. CDR3: CASSREGTGSGYTF. For the CDR3, the DNA is TGTGCCAGCAGCCGGGAGGGGACAGGGTCTGGCTACACCTTC.

CDR3 in amino acids: CASSEDLAGKETQYF. As DNA, the CDR3 is TGTGCCAGCAGCGAGGATCTAGCGGGGAAAGAGACCCAGTACTTC. V and J are TRBV2 and TRBJ2-5, with TRBD2 matching 9 bases. Germline assignment: CDR1 SNHLY and CDR2 FYNNEI. After removal of 6 bases from V and 3 bases from J, the junction contained 8 bases not matched to a gene. This CDR3 region has 15 residues.

This clonotype occurred a few times. The genes are TRBV20-1 and TRBJ1-6; the D is unclear. Germline V gene sequence: CDR1 DFQATT, CDR2 SNEGSKA (reference sequence). V was shortened by 5 bases and J by 9 bases, with 11 bases between the two germline ends. The CDR3 contains 12 residues. CDR3 DNA: TGCAGTGCTTTGACCGGAGGTTCACCCCTCCACTTT. The encoded protein is CSALTGGSPLHF.

The chain employs TRBV14 and TRBJ2-3; D remains ambiguous. CDR1 SGHDN and CDR2 FVKESK come from the germline V gene. The CDR3 totals 12 residues. Trimming left V 2 bases short and J 7 bases short, with 7 bases between. The CDR3 coding sequence is TGTGCCAGCAGCCAATCTCCGAATACGCAGTATTTT. Its protein product is CASSQSPNTQYF.

This clonotype was seen only a few times. The chain employs TRBV7-2 and TRBJ2-7; either TRBD1 or TRBD2 may fit D (5 bases each). V shed 2 bases and J shed 3 bases, with 11 bases lying between them. The length of the CDR3 is 14 residues. The germline CDR1 and CDR2 sequences are SGHTA and FQGNSA. The CDR3 sequence: CASSLCWGIYEQYV. The CDR3 DNA is TGTGCCAGCAGCTTATGTTGGGGGATCTACGAGCAGTACGTC.

This chain uses TRBV18 with TRBJ2-7; no reliable D call. The CDR3 is 13 residues long. The germline V gene encodes CDR1 KGHSH and CDR2 LQKENI. With 3 bases removed from V and 8 bases from J, the gap between germline ends came to 14 bases. Written as DNA, the CDR3 is TGTGCCAGCTCACCCAACGAGACCCCGCAGCAGTACGTC. It encodes CASSPNETPQQYV.

The chain uses TRBV29-1 and TRBJ1-4, with 7 bases identical to TRBD1. The CDR3 consists of 14 residues. Germline loops: CDR1 SQVTM, CDR2 ANQGSEA. The V segment lost 5 bases and the J segment 0 bases; nucleotides outside the gene matches: 3. The CDR3 DNA sequence: TGCAGCGTTAGACAGGGTGCAACTAATGAAAAACTGTTTTTT. This gives the protein CSVRQGATNEKLFF.

In this sample, this clonotype turned up many times. The chain couples TRBV12-3 or TRBV12-4 to TRBJ2-3; 7 bases align to TRBD1. Losses at the gene ends were 6 bases for V and 4 bases for J; bases not matched to a gene: 7. There are 14 residues in the CDR3. The CDR3 bases are TGTGCCAGCAGGAACAGGGGAGTGGCAGATACGCAGTATTTT. This gives the protein CASRNRGVADTQYF.

This chain joins TRBV3-1 and TRBJ1-2; no definite D call. The germline CDR1 and CDR2 sequences are LGHDT and YNNKEL (reference sequence). V dropped 1 base and J dropped 4 bases, with 13 bases sitting between them. The CDR3 is 15 amino acids. The CDR3 reads CASSQGPSTFYGYTF. CDR3 nucleotides: TGTGCCAGCAGCCAAGGGCCCAGCACTTTCTATGGCTACACCTTC.

This rearrangement joins TRBV7-2 to TRBJ1-6; no reliable D call. Between the trimmed V and J ends, which lost 5 bases and 13 bases, there was a span of 21 bases. From germline, CDR1 is SGHTA and CDR2 FQGNSA. The CDR3 runs 15 residues. The CDR3 sequence: CASSQNPTGMSPLHF. The CDR3 nucleotides read TGTGCCAGCAGCCAAAACCCGACCGGTATGAGCCCCCTCCACTTT.

The J gene is TRBJ1-2, the V gene TRBV6-5; possibly TRBD1 for D (6 bases). CDR3 length: 13 amino acids. Germline CDR1 MNHEY, CDR2 SVGAGI. Trimming cost V 6 bases and J 2 bases, with 10 bases left between them. CDR3 in DNA: TGTGCCAGCAGACCCCAGGGGAACTATGGCTACACCTTC. It codes for CASRPQGNYGYTF.

V and J are TRBV18 and TRBJ2-1; D unresolved. Trimming cost V 5 bases and J 0 bases, with 14 bases left between them. This CDR3 is 16 amino acids long. CDR1 and CDR2 (germline): KGHSH, LQKENI. CDR3 region: CASSFLDGSSYNEQFF. DNA for the CDR3: TGTGCCAGCTCATTTCTCGATGGATCCTCCTACAATGAGCAGTTCTTC.

This chain links TRBV29-1 with TRBJ1-2, with 7 bases matching TRBD1. The CDR3 runs 11 residues. Looked up from germline, CDR1 is SQVTM and CDR2 is ANQGSEA. The junction had 2 bases not matched to a gene; V was cut back by 5 bases and J by 5 bases. This CDR3 reads CSVQGGYGYTF. In nucleotides, the CDR3 is TGCAGCGTTCAGGGGGGTTATGGCTACACCTTC.

The gene calls are TRBV3-1 and TRBJ1-5; possible D gene TRBD1, 6 bases. Trimming took 0 bases from V and 5 from J, leaving 11 bases between them. The CDR3 loop spans 15 amino acids. Germline lookup yields CDR1 LGHDT and CDR2 YNNKEL (reference sequence). CDR3 region: CASSQDYRADQPQHF. CDR3 in DNA: TGTGCCAGCAGCCAAGACTACAGGGCGGATCAGCCCCAGCATTTT.

This clonotype was observed a handful of times. The chain recombines TRBV20-1 with TRBJ2-3; 11 bases align to TRBD2. Germline V gene lookup returns CDR1 DFQATT and CDR2 SNEGSKA (reference sequence). CDR3 length: 16 residues. The ends lost 3 bases at V and 1 base at J; junction bases unmatched: 6. The CDR3 protein is CSARHTSGGRTDTQYF. CDR3 coding DNA: TGCAGTGCTAGGCATACTAGCGGGGGCCGCACAGATACGCAGTATTTT.

This clonotype was detected only a few times. This chain uses TRBV6-2 or TRBV6-3 with TRBJ2-2; D is ambiguous. Germline-derived CDR1 and CDR2 are MNHEY and SVGEGT. The CDR3 spans 17 residues. Trimming pared 2 bases from V and 6 bases from J, leaving 19 bases between. The CDR3: CASSYPFAHPRSGELFF. The CDR3 nucleotides read TGTGCCAGCAGTTACCCTTTCGCCCACCCTAGGTCCGGGGAGCTGTTTTTT.

The V call is TRBV28, the J call TRBJ2-3, with TRBD2 matching over 9 bases. This CDR3 region has 14 residues. After removal of 6 bases from V and 4 bases from J, the junction contained 5 bases not matched to a gene. CDR1 and CDR2 (germline): MDHEN, SYDVKM. The CDR3 nucleotides are TGTGCCAGCAGAGGAGCGGGGGGCCCAGATACGCAGTATTTT. Residues: CASRGAGGPDTQYF.

V and J are TRBV7-9 and TRBJ1-5; D gene unclear. V lost 1 base and J 5 bases, leaving 9 bases between the germline ends. The CDR3 length is 14 residues. Germline V gene data show CDR1 as SEHNR and CDR2 as FQNEAQ (reference sequence). In nucleotides, the CDR3 is TGTGCCAGCAGCTTAGGGGAGACCCATCAGCCCCAGCATTTT. Translation gives CASSLGETHQPQHF.

This clonotype was seen a few times. The chain carries TRBV6-2 or TRBV6-3 and TRBJ2-5; D unresolved. CDR1 is MNHEY, CDR2 SVGEGT, per germline. V lost 6 bases and J 2 bases, leaving 16 bases between the germline ends. This CDR3 region has 15 residues. CDR3 bases: TGTGCCAGCAGCGAATCCCGGAGATCACAAGAGACCCAGTACTTC. Translation: CASSESRRSQETQYF.

The chain combines TRBV9 with TRBJ2-2; no clear D gene. Per the germline V gene, CDR1 is SGDLS and CDR2 is YYNGEE. This CDR3 region has 15 residues. Deletions cut 0 bases from V and 0 bases from J, with 6 bases between. CDR3 sequence (DNA): TGTGCCAGCAGCGTAGACCGGCCGAACACCGGGGAGCTGTTTTTT. Translation: CASSVDRPNTGELFF.

The gene calls are TRBV20-1 and TRBJ2-5; 7 nucleotides agree with TRBD1. The CDR3 contains 14 residues. CDR1 and CDR2 from the germline V gene are DFQATT and SNEGSKA (reference sequence). The V segment lost 4 bases and the J segment 5 bases; nucleotides outside the gene matches: 10. CDR3 protein: CSAITRGGWETQYF. The CDR3 region has the DNA TGCAGTGCTATTACGAGAGGGGGCTGGGAGACCCAGTACTTC.

The gene calls are TRBV20-1 and TRBJ2-3, with 12 bases lining up with TRBD2. The CDR3 extends over 17 amino acids. With 2 bases clipped from V and 2 bases from J, the junction kept 8 bases outside the gene matches. Germline assignment: CDR1 DFQATT and CDR2 SNEGSKA (reference sequence). The CDR3 protein is CSARSPGLAGATDTQYF. In DNA, the CDR3 is TGCAGTGCTAGATCCCCGGGACTAGCGGGTGCCACAGATACGCAGTATTTT.